Below, one T cell receptor (beta chain) is given with its context. This record belongs to a study of shared clonotypes between healthy human individuals. Method: immunoSEQ multiplex PCR; TCRdb's copy keeps in-frame clones and lacks some. The sample includes over 2,000,000 clones, about 94% of them seen just once. CD45RO-negative CD8 cells positively selected for CCR7 made up the naive population, which excluded terminally differentiated effector memory CD45RA+ cells. The CDR3 is 15 residues long. Germline V gene sequence: CDR1 SEHNR, CDR2 FQNEAQ (reference sequence). V lost 1 base and J lost 7, with 14 bases in between.

The sample taken for sequencing was naive CD8+ T cells from PBMCs. The sequence came from a man younger than 30 in good health. Some clones in this sample may be carry-over from other donors' samples. The chain carries TRBV7-9 and TRBJ2-1; D is uncertain. CDR3 DNA sequence: TGTGCCAGCAGCTTAGAGTTAGAGGTTGGAAATGAGCAGTTCTTC. Translation: CASSLELEVGNEQFF.